This T cell receptor (beta chain) came from a study of cytotoxic CD8 clonotypes in ibrutinib-treated CLL. Study background: The study included around twelve relapsed/refractory and under 16 treatment-naive patients; 17 to 18 had IGHV unmutated disease. Partial responses totalled approximately 24 and complete responses 2; after median approximately 62 months, roughly 14 remained remitted and around twelve progressed.

Profiling relied on immunoSEQ multiplex PCR, and the TCRdb table lists in-frame clones only, not all of them. The sample holds some 15,000 clones, roughly 65% seen once. Germline CDR1 reads LNHDA; CDR2 reads SQIVND (reference sequence). The V end lost 5 bases, the J end lost 1 base, and 7 bases lay between the germline ends. The CDR3 extends over 13 amino acids. The sequence derives from a human donor with chronic lymphocytic leukemia. The sample here was PBMCs, taken before ibrutinib treatment. The chain joins TRBV19 to TRBJ2-3; D might be TRBD2 (5 bases). CDR3 loop: CASSLGGTDTQYF. The CDR3 DNA sequence: TGTGCCAGTAGTCTCGGGGGCACAGATACGCAGTATTTT.